These 3 T cell receptor beta chains share one sample of origin, sequenced in a study of early T cells in non-severe SARS-CoV-2 infection. TCRdb called the 5' RACE reads again in MiXCR, with one record for every CDR3 protein. The top ten clones hold 17% of a sample with tens of thousands of distinct CDR3 sequences, around 8.9% of them seen once. The sample consisted of whole blood. The receptors originated from an adult who was a healthcare worker with PCR-confirmed SARS-CoV-2 infection or an uninfected control (not recorded which).

V and J are TRBV29-1 and TRBJ2-3; TRBD2 aligns across 12 bases. The germline V gene has CDR1 SQVTM and CDR2 ANQGSEA. This CDR3 comprises 18 residues. The trim removed 7 bases at V and 3 bases at J, leaving 17 bases unmatched. The CDR3 nucleotides are TGCAGCGCATGGACTAGCGGGATAGGACCCTCGGGGACAGATACGCAGTATTTT. Translation: CSAWTSGIGPSGTDTQYF.

This clonotype was seen repeatedly, ten times or more. The gene calls are TRBV20-1 and TRBJ2-7; 8 positions match TRBD2. Germline CDR1 DFQATT, CDR2 SNEGSKA (reference sequence). V shed 6 bases and J 0 bases; nucleotides not matched to a gene: 7. The CDR3 loop spans 14 amino acids. The CDR3 reads CSAPTSGASYEQYF. The CDR3 DNA reads TGCAGTGCCCCCACTAGCGGTGCCTCCTACGAGCAGTACTTC.

This clonotype was detected many times. This chain links TRBV7-2 with TRBJ2-7; D gene unclear. V was clipped by 5 bases and J by 0 bases, with 5 bases between them. The CDR3 totals 12 residues. CDR1 and CDR2 (germline): SGHTA, FQGNSA. CDR3 sequence: CASSPHSYEQYF. CDR3 DNA sequence: TGTGCCAGCAGCCCCCACTCCTACGAGCAGTACTTC. Variable domain in full (rest from reference TRBV7-2 and TRBJ2-7): GAGVSQSPSNKVTEKGKDVELRCDPISGHTALYWYRQSLGQGLEFLIYFQGNSAPDKSGLPSDRFSAERTGGSVSTLTIQRTQQEDSAVYLCASSPHSYEQYFGPGTRLTVT.